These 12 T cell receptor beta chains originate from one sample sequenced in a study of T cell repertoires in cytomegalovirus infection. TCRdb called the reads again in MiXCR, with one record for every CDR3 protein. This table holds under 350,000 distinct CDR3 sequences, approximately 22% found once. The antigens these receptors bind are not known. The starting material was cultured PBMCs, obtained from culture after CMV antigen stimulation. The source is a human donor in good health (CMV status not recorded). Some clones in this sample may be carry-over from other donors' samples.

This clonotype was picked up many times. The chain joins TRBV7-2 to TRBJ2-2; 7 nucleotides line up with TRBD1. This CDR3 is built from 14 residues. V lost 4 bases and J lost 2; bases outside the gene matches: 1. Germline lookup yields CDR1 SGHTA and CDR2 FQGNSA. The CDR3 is CASSWDRNTGELFF. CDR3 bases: TGTGCCAGCAGCTGGGACAGAAACACCGGGGAGCTGTTTTTT.

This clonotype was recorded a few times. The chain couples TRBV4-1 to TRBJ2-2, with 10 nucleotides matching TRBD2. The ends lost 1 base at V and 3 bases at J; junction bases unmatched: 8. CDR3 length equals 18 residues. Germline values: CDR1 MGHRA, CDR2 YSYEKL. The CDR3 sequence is CASSQGFLAGDDTGELFF. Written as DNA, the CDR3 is TGCGCCAGCAGCCAAGGTTTTCTAGCGGGAGATGACACCGGGGAGCTGTTTTTT.

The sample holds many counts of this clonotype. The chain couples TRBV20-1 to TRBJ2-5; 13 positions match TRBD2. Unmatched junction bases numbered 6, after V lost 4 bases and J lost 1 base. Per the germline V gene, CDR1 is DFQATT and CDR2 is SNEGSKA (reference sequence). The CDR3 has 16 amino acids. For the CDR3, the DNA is TGCAGTGCTAAAACCGGGACTAGCGGGACCCAAGAGACCCAGTACTTC. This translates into CSAKTGTSGTQETQYF.

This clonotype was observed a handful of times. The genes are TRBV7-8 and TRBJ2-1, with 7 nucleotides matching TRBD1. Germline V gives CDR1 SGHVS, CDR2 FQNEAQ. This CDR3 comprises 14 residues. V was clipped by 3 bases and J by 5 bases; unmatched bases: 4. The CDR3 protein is CASSLNRGNNEQFF. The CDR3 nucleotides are TGTGCCAGCAGCTTGAACAGGGGTAACAATGAGCAGTTCTTC.

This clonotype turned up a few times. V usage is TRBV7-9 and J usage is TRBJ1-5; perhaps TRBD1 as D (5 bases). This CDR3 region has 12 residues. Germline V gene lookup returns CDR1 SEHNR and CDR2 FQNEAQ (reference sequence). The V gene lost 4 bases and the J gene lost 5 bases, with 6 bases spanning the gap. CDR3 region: CASSSGDQPQHF. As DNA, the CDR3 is TGTGCCAGCAGCTCGGGGGATCAGCCCCAGCATTTT.

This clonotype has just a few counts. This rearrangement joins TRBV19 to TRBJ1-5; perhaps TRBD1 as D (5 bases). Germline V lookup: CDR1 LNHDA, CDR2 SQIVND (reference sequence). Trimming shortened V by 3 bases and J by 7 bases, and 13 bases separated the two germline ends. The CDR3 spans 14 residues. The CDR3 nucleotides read TGTGCCAGTAGTATTGTGGGGGTGGACCAGCCCCAGCATTTT. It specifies CASSIVGVDQPQHF.

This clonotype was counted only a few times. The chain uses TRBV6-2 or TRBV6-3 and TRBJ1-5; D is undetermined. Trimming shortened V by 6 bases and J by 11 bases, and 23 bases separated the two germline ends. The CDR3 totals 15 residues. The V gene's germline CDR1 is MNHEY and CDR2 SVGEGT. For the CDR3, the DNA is TGTGCCAGCAGCCTCCCTTATGGGTCTCTCTCGGCCCAGCATTTT. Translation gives CASSLPYGSLSAQHF.

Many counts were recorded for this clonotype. Written as DNA, the CDR3 is TGTGCCAGCACGAGACTAGCAGCTAATTCCTACGAGCAGTACTTC. This translates into CASTRLAANSYEQYF. V gene TRBV6-2 or TRBV6-3 combines with J gene TRBJ2-7; 7 nucleotides agree with TRBD2. V lost 7 bases and J lost 1; bases outside the gene matches: 10. This CDR3 has 15 amino acids. Germline lookup yields CDR1 MNHEY and CDR2 SVGEGT.

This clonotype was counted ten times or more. The chain's CDR3 is CASSQTSGDILVQFF. The CDR3, as DNA: TGTGCCAGCAGCCAAACTAGCGGTGATATTTTGGTGCAGTTCTTC. The rearrangement joins TRBV7-2 to TRBJ2-1; 8 nucleotides match TRBD2. The germline V gene has CDR1 SGHTA and CDR2 FQGNSA. The length of the CDR3 is 15 residues. After removal of 5 bases from V and 12 bases from J, the junction contained 15 bases not matched to a gene. Combining the CDR3 with reference TRBV7-2 and TRBJ2-1 gives the whole variable domain GAGVSQSPSNKVTEKGKDVELRCDPISGHTALYWYRQSLGQGLEFLIYFQGNSAPDKSGLPSDRFSAERTGGSVSTLTIQRTQQEDSAVYLCASSQTSGDILVQFFGPGTRLTVL.

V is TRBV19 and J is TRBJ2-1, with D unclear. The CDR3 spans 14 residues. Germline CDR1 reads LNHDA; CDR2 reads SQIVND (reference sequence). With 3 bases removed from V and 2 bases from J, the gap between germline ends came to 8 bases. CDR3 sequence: CASSMGRPYNEQFF. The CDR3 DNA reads TGTGCCAGTAGTATGGGCAGGCCCTACAATGAGCAGTTCTTC. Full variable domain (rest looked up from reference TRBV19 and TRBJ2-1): DGGITQSPKYLFRKEGQNVTLSCEQNLNHDAMYWYRQDPGQGLRLIYYSQIVNDFQKGDIAEGYSVSREKKESFPLTVTSAQKNPTAFYLCASSMGRPYNEQFFGPGTRLTVL.

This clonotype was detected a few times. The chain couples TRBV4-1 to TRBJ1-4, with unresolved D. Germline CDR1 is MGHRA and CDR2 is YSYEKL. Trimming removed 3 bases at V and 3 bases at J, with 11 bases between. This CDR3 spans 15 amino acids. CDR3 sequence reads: CASSHAQIANEKLFF. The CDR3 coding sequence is TGCGCCAGCAGCCACGCGCAGATCGCTAATGAAAAACTGTTTTTT.

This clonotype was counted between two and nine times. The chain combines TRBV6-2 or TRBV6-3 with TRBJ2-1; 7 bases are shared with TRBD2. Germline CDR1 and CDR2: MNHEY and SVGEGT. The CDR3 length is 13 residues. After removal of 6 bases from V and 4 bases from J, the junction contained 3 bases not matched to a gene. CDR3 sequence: CASRRERYNEQFF. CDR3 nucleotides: TGTGCCAGCAGGCGGGAGCGGTACAATGAGCAGTTCTTC.